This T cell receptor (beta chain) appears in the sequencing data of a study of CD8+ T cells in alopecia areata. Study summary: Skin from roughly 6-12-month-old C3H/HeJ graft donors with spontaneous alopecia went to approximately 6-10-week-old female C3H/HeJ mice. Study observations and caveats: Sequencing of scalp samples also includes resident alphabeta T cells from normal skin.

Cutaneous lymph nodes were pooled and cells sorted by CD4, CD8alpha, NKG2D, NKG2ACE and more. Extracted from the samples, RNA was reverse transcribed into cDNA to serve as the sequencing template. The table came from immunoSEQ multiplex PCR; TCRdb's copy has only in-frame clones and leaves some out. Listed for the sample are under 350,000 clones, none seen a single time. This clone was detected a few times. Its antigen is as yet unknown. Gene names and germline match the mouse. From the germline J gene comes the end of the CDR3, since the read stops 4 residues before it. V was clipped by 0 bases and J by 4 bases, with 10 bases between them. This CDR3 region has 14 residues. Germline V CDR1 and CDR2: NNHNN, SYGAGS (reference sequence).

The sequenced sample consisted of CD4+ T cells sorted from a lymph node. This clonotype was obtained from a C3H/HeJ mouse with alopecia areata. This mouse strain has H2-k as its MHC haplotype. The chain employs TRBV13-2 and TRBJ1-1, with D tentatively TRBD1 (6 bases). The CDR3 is CASGDAGGPTEVFF. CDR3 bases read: TGTGCCAGCGGTGATGCCGGGGGGCCCACA.